A single sample gave rise to the 31 T cell receptor beta chains below, sequenced in a study of graft-versus-host responses after intestinal transplantation. The data were produced by immunoSEQ multiplex PCR, yet TCRdb's version contains in-frame clones alone and is incomplete. The sample carries some 39,000 clones, roughly 93% recorded once. Sequenced material: PBMCs, taken around 730 days after intestinal transplantation. These receptors all stem from a human patient who received an intestinal transplant, so some T cells may come from the graft donor.

The count of this clone is one. J is TRBJ1-3 and V is TRBV5-1; a possible D gene is TRBD1 (6 bases). Germline CDR1 is SGHRS and CDR2 is YFSETQ. V lost 4 bases and J 0 bases, leaving 14 bases between the germline ends. The CDR3 is 16 amino acids. CDR3 coding DNA: TGCGCCAGCAGCGCGGACAGTTCCTTCTCTGGAAACACCATATATTTT. It specifies CASSADSSFSGNTIYF.

The rearrangement joins TRBV6-6 to TRBJ2-2, with D unclear. CDR3 size: 14 residues. Trimming removed 7 bases from V and 6 bases from J, with 15 bases in between. Germline CDR1 is MNHNY and CDR2 is SVGAGI (reference sequence). The CDR3: CASTRNRLAGELFF. CDR3 nucleotide sequence: TGTGCCAGCACACGTAACCGTCTTGCCGGGGAGCTGTTTTTT.

This clone was recorded only once. V gene TRBV6-6 combines with J gene TRBJ1-4, with D possibly TRBD1 on 5 matching bases. The CDR3 spans 14 residues. Germline lookup yields CDR1 MNHNY and CDR2 SVGAGI (reference sequence). Trimming cost V 6 bases and J 4 bases, with 12 bases left between them. The CDR3: CASRKGRGNEKLFF. CDR3 coding DNA: TGTGCCAGCAGAAAGGGACGAGGTAATGAAAAACTGTTTTTT.

V and J are TRBV9 and TRBJ1-4; D is unresolved. Germline loops: CDR1 SGDLS, CDR2 YYNGEE. CDR3 size: 15 residues. The ends were cut back, 1 base at V and 5 bases at J, with 12 bases in the middle. This chain's CDR3 is CASSVLGLGNEKLFF. CDR3 coding DNA: TGTGCCAGCAGCGTACTAGGGCTCGGGAATGAAAAACTGTTTTTT.

The genes are TRBV9 and TRBJ1-2; 7 bases line up with TRBD1. The CDR3 extends over 13 amino acids. V gave up 4 bases and J gave up 6 bases; unmatched junction bases: 6. Per the germline V gene, CDR1 is SGDLS and CDR2 is YYNGEE. CDR3 sequence (DNA): TGTGCCAGCAGCCTTGACAGGGAGAATGGCTACACCTTC. Translation gives CASSLDRENGYTF.

The rearrangement uses TRBV11-3 and TRBJ2-5; TRBD2 aligns across 8 bases. Germline values: CDR1 SGHNT, CDR2 YENEEA. The V segment lost 1 base and the J segment 2 bases; nucleotides outside the gene matches: 0. This CDR3 has 14 amino acids. Written as DNA, the CDR3 is TGTGCCAGCAGCTTAGGCGGGGGGCAAGAGACCCAGTACTTC. Protein sequence: CASSLGGGQETQYF.

The V call is TRBV6-1, the J call TRBJ2-3; D is perhaps TRBD2 (6 bases). The V and J ends lost 1 base and 2 bases respectively, with 16 bases between them. Per germline, CDR1 MNHNS and CDR2 SASEGT. The CDR3 contains 17 residues. CDR3 DNA: TGTGCCAGCAGTGAAGAGCGGCGGGACGGACCCACAGATACGCAGTATTTT. It yields the protein CASSEERRDGPTDTQYF.

This chain links TRBV7-9 with TRBJ2-4; 7 bases map to TRBD2. Germline assignment: CDR1 SEHNR and CDR2 FQNEAQ (reference sequence). This CDR3 is 15 amino acids long. V was clipped by 4 bases and J by 0 bases; unmatched bases: 3. The CDR3 nucleotides are TGTGCCAGCAGCTCGGCGGGGGTAGCCAAAAACATTCAGTACTTC. Translation gives CASSSAGVAKNIQYF.

V is TRBV13 and J is TRBJ2-7; D is possibly TRBD2 (7 bases). Germline-derived CDR1 and CDR2 are PRHDT and FYEKMQ (reference sequence). The germline V and J ends were trimmed by 1 base and 5 bases, with 21 bases remaining between them. The CDR3 runs to 17 residues. The CDR3 sequence is CASSLALVAGALDEQYF. DNA for the CDR3: TGTGCCAGCAGCTTAGCATTGGTGGCGGGGGCTTTAGACGAGCAGTACTTC.

The count of this clone is one. The V gene is TRBV15, the J gene TRBJ2-1; D ambiguous. Germline-derived CDR1 and CDR2 are LNHNV and YYDKDF (reference sequence). The CDR3 covers 17 residues. The V end lost 0 bases, the J end lost 1 base, and 13 bases lay between the germline ends. The DNA for the CDR3 is TGTGCCACCAGCAGAGATAGATGGCTGTCGTCCTACAATGAGCAGTTCTTC. It yields the protein CATSRDRWLSSYNEQFF.

The chain recombines TRBV6-4 with TRBJ2-1; maybe TRBD1 (5 bases). Trimming pared 0 bases from V and 10 bases from J, leaving 13 bases between. The germline V gene encodes CDR1 MRHNA and CDR2 SNTAGT. The CDR3 runs to 14 residues. This CDR3 reads CASSDSPGSREQFF. The CDR3 DNA follows: TGTGCCAGCAGTGACTCGCCAGGGTCTCGGGAGCAGTTCTTC.

This clone was counted between two and nine times. This sequence joins TRBV7-2 and TRBJ1-5; 7 nucleotides line up with TRBD1. The CDR3 is 15 amino acids. Germline V gene data show CDR1 as SGHTA and CDR2 as FQGNSA. After removal of 5 bases from V and 0 bases from J, the junction contained 4 bases not matched to a gene. The CDR3 DNA follows: TGTGCCAGCAGCCAAGGGGGCTATAGCAATCAGCCCCAGCATTTT. This translates into CASSQGGYSNQPQHF.

V gene TRBV9 combines with J gene TRBJ2-7, with D perhaps TRBD1 or TRBD2 (6 bases each). Trimming left V 3 bases short and J 5 bases short, with 15 bases between. Germline CDR1 SGDLS, CDR2 YYNGEE. The CDR3 spans 14 residues. CDR3 nucleotides: TGTGCCAGCAGCGCGGGGGACACGAGGGACGAGCAGTACTTC. This gives the protein CASSAGDTRDEQYF.

V usage is TRBV6-1 and J usage is TRBJ1-4; D unclear. The CDR3 consists of 15 residues. With 10 bases removed from V and 0 bases from J, the gap between germline ends came to 15 bases. CDR1 MNHNS and CDR2 SASEGT come from the germline V gene. The CDR3 loop reads CATQRALATNEKLFF. CDR3 DNA: TGTGCCACCCAAAGGGCCCTTGCAACTAATGAAAAACTGTTTTTT.

This CDR3 reads CASSLGVTGVSNEQFF. CDR3 DNA sequence: TGTGCCAGCAGCTTAGGCGTGACGGGAGTATCTAATGAGCAGTTCTTC. The rearrangement links TRBV7-3 to TRBJ2-1; perhaps TRBD2 as D (6 bases). This CDR3 has 16 residues. Germline CDR1 reads SGHTA; CDR2 reads FQGTGA. Trimming took 2 bases from V and 7 from J, leaving 18 bases between them.

The chain links TRBV10-3 to TRBJ1-2; 8 positions agree with TRBD1. The junction had 2 bases not matched to a gene; V was cut back by 0 bases and J by 8 bases. The CDR3 spans 13 residues. Germline V lookup: CDR1 ENHRY, CDR2 SYGVKD. DNA of the CDR3: TGTGCCATCAGTGAGTCGACAGGGGCGGGCTACACCTTC. It is translated as CAISESTGAGYTF.

This clone was seen only once. CDR3 region: CASSPGPSGNTIYF. The CDR3 nucleotides are TGTGCCAGCAGTCCGGGGCCCTCTGGAAACACCATATATTTT. The V gene is TRBV7-3, the J gene TRBJ1-3, with a possible D match to TRBD1 (5 bases). Germline V CDR1 and CDR2: SGHTA, FQGTGA. Trimming pared 6 bases from V and 0 bases from J, leaving 9 bases between. The CDR3 covers 14 residues.

The chain employs TRBV13 and TRBJ2-7; 10 positions agree with TRBD1. From germline, CDR1 is PRHDT and CDR2 FYEKMQ (reference sequence). CDR3 size: 14 residues. Losses at the gene ends were 5 bases for V and 2 bases for J; bases not matched to a gene: 3. The CDR3, as DNA: TGTGCCAGCAGCGAGGGACAGGGGCCCTACGAGCAGTACTTC. Amino acids: CASSEGQGPYEQYF.

The rearrangement joins TRBV18 to TRBJ1-6; no firm D call. CDR1 KGHSH and CDR2 LQKENI come from the germline V gene. Trimming took off 4 bases at V and 7 bases at J, with 11 bases between the two ends. The CDR3 is 14 amino acids. The CDR3 region is CASSRVSRNSPLHF. DNA of the CDR3: TGTGCCAGCTCACGGGTCAGCCGGAATTCACCCCTCCACTTT. The variable domain in full, with the rest retrieved from reference TRBV18 and TRBJ1-6, is NAGVMQNPRHLVRRRGQEARLRCSPMKGHSHVYWYRQLPEEGLKFMVYLQKENIIDESGMPKERFSAEFPKEGPSILRIQQVVRGDSAAYFCASSRVSRNSPLHFGNGTRLTVT.

The chain is built from TRBV15 and TRBJ2-5; a possible D gene is TRBD1 (6 bases). The germline V and J ends were trimmed by 8 bases and 5 bases, with 15 bases remaining between them. This CDR3 is built from 13 residues. Germline V gives CDR1 LNHNV, CDR2 YYDKDF (reference sequence). CDR3 in DNA: TGTGCCACCTCACAGGGTATAACGGAGACCCAGTACTTC. It translates to CATSQGITETQYF. Complete variable domain (other parts from reference TRBV15 and TRBJ2-5): DAMVIQNPRYQVTQFGKPVTLSCSQTLNHNVMYWYQQKSSQAPKLLFHYYDKDFNNEADTPDNFQSRRPNTSFCFLDIRSPGLGDTAMYLCATSQGITETQYFGPGTRLLVL.

The chain links TRBV29-1 to TRBJ2-1; D may be TRBD1 or TRBD2 (5 bases each). Deletions cut 5 bases from V and 0 bases from J, with 11 bases between. Germline CDR1 reads SQVTM; CDR2 reads ANQGSEA. The CDR3 has 14 residues. The CDR3 DNA reads as TGCAGCGTTCGGGGCGGTAGCTCCTACAATGAGCAGTTCTTC. It translates to CSVRGGSSYNEQFF.

The rearrangement uses TRBV28 and TRBJ2-7, with D perhaps TRBD1 or TRBD2 (5 bases each). Trimming removed 6 bases from V and 4 bases from J, with 19 bases in between. The CDR3 totals 15 residues. Germline V CDR1 and CDR2: MDHEN, SYDVKM. The DNA of the CDR3 is TGTGCCAGCAGCATTCCCCGCCGGGACCAATACGAGCAGTACTTC. It specifies CASSIPRRDQYEQYF.

This chain joins TRBV6-6 and TRBJ2-3; 8 bases align to TRBD1. The V and J ends lost 5 bases and 0 bases, in that order; junction bases with no gene match: 4. The CDR3 runs to 15 residues. Germline V gives CDR1 MNHNY, CDR2 SVGAGI (reference sequence). CDR3 in amino acids: CASSLGQASTDTQYF. The CDR3 DNA is TGTGCCAGCAGTCTGGGACAGGCAAGCACAGATACGCAGTATTTT.

V usage is TRBV11-2 and J usage is TRBJ1-4, with a tentative D call TRBD1 (5 bases). Trimming took off 3 bases at V and 0 bases at J, with 17 bases between the two ends. This CDR3 has 18 residues. Germline CDR1 is SGHAT and CDR2 is FQNNGV. Written as DNA, the CDR3 is TGTGCCAGCAGCTTGGCTACCGGGGCGGGGGCAACTAATGAAAAACTGTTTTTT. Translation: CASSLATGAGATNEKLFF.

This chain uses TRBV27 with TRBJ2-7; TRBD1 aligns across 9 bases. Germline CDR1 and CDR2: MNHEY and SMNVEV (reference sequence). This CDR3 contains 14 residues. Unmatched junction bases numbered 1, after V lost 3 bases and J lost 1 base. CDR3 in amino acids: CASSFGTGSYEQYF. CDR3 sequence (DNA): TGTGCCAGCAGTTTTGGGACAGGGTCCTACGAGCAGTACTTC.

The gene calls are TRBV6-1 and TRBJ1-5; 7 bases line up with TRBD1. Unmatched junction bases numbered 8, after V lost 0 bases and J lost 6 bases. The CDR3 has 16 amino acids. Germline loops: CDR1 MNHNS, CDR2 SASEGT. The CDR3 DNA reads TGTGCCAGCAGTGAAGCGTGGAGGGCAGGGGGTCAGCCCCAGCATTTT. This encodes CASSEAWRAGGQPQHF.

This CDR3 is CASGRLLAVGELFF. In nucleotides, the CDR3 is TGTGCCAGTGGACGGCTTTTAGCGGTGGGGGAGCTGTTTTTT. The gene calls are TRBV2 and TRBJ2-2; a weak D match, TRBD2 (6 bases). V shed 9 bases and J shed 8 bases, with 19 bases lying between them. The germline CDR1 and CDR2 sequences are SNHLY and FYNNEI. This CDR3 has 14 amino acids.

The CDR3, as DNA: TGTGCCAGCAGTTCGGCGCAATTTCGAGAAAAACTGTTTTTT. Translating gives CASSSAQFREKLFF. The rearrangement links TRBV28 to TRBJ1-4; D uncertain. This CDR3 has 14 amino acids. Germline lookup yields CDR1 MDHEN and CDR2 SYDVKM. Trimming took off 4 bases at V and 8 bases at J, with 14 bases between the two ends.

The rearrangement links TRBV7-6 to TRBJ2-7; D is possibly TRBD1 or TRBD2 (5 bases each). Trimming removed 5 bases at V and 3 bases at J, with 17 bases between. Germline V gene sequence: CDR1 SGHVS, CDR2 FNYEAQ. This CDR3 region has 15 residues. Here the CDR3 DNA reads TGTGCCAGCAGCCCAGGGACGGGAATAGACTACGAGCAGTACTTC. It codes for CASSPGTGIDYEQYF. Combining the CDR3 with reference TRBV7-6 and TRBJ2-7 gives the whole variable domain GAGVSQSPRYKVTKRGQDVALRCDPISGHVSLYWYRQALGQGPEFLTYFNYEAQQDKSGLPNDRFSAERPEGSISTLTIQRTEQRDSAMYRCASSPGTGIDYEQYFGPGTRLTVT.

The CDR3 spells CASSFRGGTGYYEQYF. CDR3 DNA: TGTGCCAGCAGCTTCCGGGGGGGGACAGGCTACTACGAGCAGTACTTC. This chain connects TRBV7-9 to TRBJ2-7; D tentatively reads TRBD1 or TRBD2 (8 bases each). The length of the CDR3 is 16 residues. Trimming removed 3 bases at V and 3 bases at J, with 18 bases between. CDR1 is SEHNR, CDR2 FQNEAQ, per germline (reference sequence).

This chain links TRBV6-5 with TRBJ1-1; 8 positions agree with TRBD1. The junction had 8 bases not matched to a gene; V was cut back by 6 bases and J by 5 bases. CDR3 length: 14 amino acids. The germline CDR1 and CDR2 sequences are MNHEY and SVGAGI. As DNA, the CDR3 is TGTGCCAGCAGCCTTGACAGGGGAGGGACTGAAGCTTTCTTT. Its translation: CASSLDRGGTEAFF.